Following are 4 T cell receptor beta chains from one sample sequenced in a study of cytomegalovirus exposure and HLA in healthy donors. Method: immunoSEQ multiplex PCR; TCRdb's copy keeps in-frame clones and lacks some. The table has 250,000 to 400,000 clones, 88% seen once. The sequenced sample consisted of PBMCs. The source is a man aged 30 to 39 in good health and CMV-seronegative.

The chain employs TRBV5-4 and TRBJ1-5; 9 nucleotides match TRBD1. V was clipped by 4 bases and J by 6 bases; unmatched bases: 5. The CDR3 sequence is 14 residues long. From germline, CDR1 is SGHNT and CDR2 YYREEE (reference sequence). The CDR3 is CASSPDRGAQPQHF. CDR3 bases: TGTGCCAGCAGCCCGGACAGGGGTGCTCAGCCCCAGCATTTT.

The chain uses TRBV11-3 and TRBJ2-5, with 14 positions matching TRBD2. Germline V lookup: CDR1 SGHNT, CDR2 YENEEA. The junction had 12 bases not matched to a gene; V was cut back by 4 bases and J by 5 bases. This CDR3 is built from 18 residues. CDR3 protein: CASSSYKGLAGEEETQYF. CDR3 sequence (DNA): TGTGCCAGCAGCTCATATAAGGGACTAGCGGGGGAAGAGGAGACCCAGTACTTC.

The chain is built from TRBV5-3 and TRBJ1-4; D unclear. TRBV5-3 is marked as an open reading frame, function uncertain. The CDR3 totals 15 residues. V gave up 6 bases and J gave up 7 bases, with 19 bases separating them. CDR3 nucleotide sequence: TGTGCCAGAAAACGAAGCCGGGCCGAGGGTGAAAAACTGTTTTTT. Amino acid sequence: CARKRSRAEGEKLFF.

The rearrangement joins TRBV11-2 to TRBJ2-5; D is perhaps TRBD1 (6 bases). Germline V CDR1 and CDR2: SGHAT, FQNNGV. Trimming left V 0 bases short and J 8 bases short, with 16 bases between. CDR3 length: 15 amino acids. Here the CDR3 reads CASSLERTVKGTQYF. CDR3 DNA: TGTGCCAGCAGCTTAGAGAGGACAGTCAAGGGTACCCAGTACTTC. Combining the CDR3 with reference TRBV11-2 and TRBJ2-5 gives the whole variable domain EAGVAQSPRYKIIEKRQSVAFWCNPISGHATLYWYQQILGQGPKLLIQFQNNGVVDDSQLPKDRFSAERLKGVDSTLKIQPAKLEDSAVYLCASSLERTVKGTQYFGPGTRLLVL.